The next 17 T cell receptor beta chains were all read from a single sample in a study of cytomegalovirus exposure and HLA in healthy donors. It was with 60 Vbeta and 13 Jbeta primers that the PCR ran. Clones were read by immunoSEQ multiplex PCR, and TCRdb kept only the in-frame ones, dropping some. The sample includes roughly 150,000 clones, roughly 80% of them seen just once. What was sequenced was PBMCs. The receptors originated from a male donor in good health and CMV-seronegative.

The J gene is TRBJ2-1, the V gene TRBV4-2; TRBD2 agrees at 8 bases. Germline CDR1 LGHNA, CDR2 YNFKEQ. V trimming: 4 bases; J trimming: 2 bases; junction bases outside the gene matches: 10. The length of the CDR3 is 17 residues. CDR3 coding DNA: TGTGCCAGCAGCCTCGAGGACCGGGGGGGCCCCTACAATGAGCAGTTCTTC. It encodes CASSLEDRGGPYNEQFF.

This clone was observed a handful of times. The CDR3 sequence is CASSAQILYEQYF. CDR3 in DNA: TGTGCCAGTAGTGCACAGATCCTCTACGAGCAGTACTTC. This chain uses TRBV19 with TRBJ2-7; D ambiguous. Germline V gene lookup returns CDR1 LNHDA and CDR2 SQIVND (reference sequence). The CDR3 loop spans 13 amino acids. Between the trimmed V and J ends, which lost 5 bases and 3 bases, there was a span of 11 bases.

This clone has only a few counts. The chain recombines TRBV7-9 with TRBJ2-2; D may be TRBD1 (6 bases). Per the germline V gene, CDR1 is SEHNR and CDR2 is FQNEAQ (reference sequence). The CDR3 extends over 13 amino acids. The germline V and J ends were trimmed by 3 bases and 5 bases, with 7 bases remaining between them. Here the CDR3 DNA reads TGTGCCAGCAGCTTGCAGGGGACCGGGGAGCTGTTTTTT. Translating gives CASSLQGTGELFF. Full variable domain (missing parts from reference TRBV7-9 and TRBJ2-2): DTGVSQNPRHKITKRGQNVTFRCDPISEHNRLYWYRQTLGQGPEFLTYFQNEAQLEKSRLLSDRFSAERPKGSFSTLEIQRTEQGDSAMYLCASSLQGTGELFFGEGSRLTVL.

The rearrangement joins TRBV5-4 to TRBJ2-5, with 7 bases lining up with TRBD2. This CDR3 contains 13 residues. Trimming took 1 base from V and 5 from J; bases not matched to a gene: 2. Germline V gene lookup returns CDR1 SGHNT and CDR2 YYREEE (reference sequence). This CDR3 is CASSLTSVETQYF. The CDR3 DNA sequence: TGTGCCAGCAGCTTGACTAGCGTGGAGACCCAGTACTTC.

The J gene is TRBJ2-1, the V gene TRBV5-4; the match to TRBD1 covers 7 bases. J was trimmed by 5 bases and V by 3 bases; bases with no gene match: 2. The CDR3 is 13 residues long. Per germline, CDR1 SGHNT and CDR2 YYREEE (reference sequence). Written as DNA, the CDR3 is TGTGCCAGCAGCTCGACAGGGCACAATGAGCAGTTCTTC. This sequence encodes CASSSTGHNEQFF.

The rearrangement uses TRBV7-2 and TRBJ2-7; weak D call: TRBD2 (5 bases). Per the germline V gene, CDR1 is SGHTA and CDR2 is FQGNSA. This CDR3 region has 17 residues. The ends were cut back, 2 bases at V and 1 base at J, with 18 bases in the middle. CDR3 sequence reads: CASSLTGSSGQSYEQYF. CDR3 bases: TGTGCCAGCAGCTTAACGGGTTCCAGCGGCCAATCCTACGAGCAGTACTTC.

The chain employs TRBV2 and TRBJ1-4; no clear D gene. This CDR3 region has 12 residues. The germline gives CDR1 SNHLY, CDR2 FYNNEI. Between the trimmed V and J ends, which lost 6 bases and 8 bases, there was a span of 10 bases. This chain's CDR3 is CASSLSSEKLFF. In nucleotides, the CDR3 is TGTGCCAGCAGCCTTTCGTCGGAAAAACTGTTTTTT.

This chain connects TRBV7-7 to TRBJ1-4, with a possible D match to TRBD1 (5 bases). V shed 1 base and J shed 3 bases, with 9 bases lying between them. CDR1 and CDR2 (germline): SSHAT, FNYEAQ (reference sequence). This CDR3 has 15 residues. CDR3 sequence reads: CASSLGAGPNEKLFF. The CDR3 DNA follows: TGTGCCAGCAGCTTAGGGGCAGGGCCTAATGAAAAACTGTTTTTT. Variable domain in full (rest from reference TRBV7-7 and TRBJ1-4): GAGVSQSPRYKVTKRGQDVTLRCDPISSHATLYWYQQALGQGPEFLTYFNYEAQPDKSGLPSDRFSAERPEGSISTLTIQRTEQRDSAMYRCASSLGAGPNEKLFFGSGTQLSVL.

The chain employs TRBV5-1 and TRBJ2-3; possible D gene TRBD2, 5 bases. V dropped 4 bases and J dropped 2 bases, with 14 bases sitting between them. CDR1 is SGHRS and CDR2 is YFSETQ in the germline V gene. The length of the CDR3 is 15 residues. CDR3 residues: CASSPSADHTDTQYF. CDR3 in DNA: TGCGCCAGCAGCCCCTCAGCGGACCACACAGATACGCAGTATTTT.

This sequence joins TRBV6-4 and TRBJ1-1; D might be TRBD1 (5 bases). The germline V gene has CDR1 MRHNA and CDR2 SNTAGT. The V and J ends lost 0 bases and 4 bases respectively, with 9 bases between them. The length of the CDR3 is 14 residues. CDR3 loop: CASSDSQGSTEAFF. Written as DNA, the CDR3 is TGTGCCAGCAGTGACTCCCAGGGTAGCACTGAAGCTTTCTTT.

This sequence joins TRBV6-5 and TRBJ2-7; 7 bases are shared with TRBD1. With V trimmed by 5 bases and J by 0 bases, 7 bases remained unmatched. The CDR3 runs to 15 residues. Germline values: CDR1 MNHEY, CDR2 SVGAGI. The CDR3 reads CASSTDRMGSYEQYF. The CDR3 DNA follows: TGTGCCAGCAGTACGGACAGGATGGGCTCCTACGAGCAGTACTTC.

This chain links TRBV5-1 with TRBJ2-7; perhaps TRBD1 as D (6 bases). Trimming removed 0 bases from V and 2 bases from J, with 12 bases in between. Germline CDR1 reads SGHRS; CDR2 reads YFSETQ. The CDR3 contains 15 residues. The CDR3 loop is CASSLAQGTPYEQYF. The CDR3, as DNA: TGCGCCAGCAGCTTGGCACAGGGTACCCCCTACGAGCAGTACTTC.

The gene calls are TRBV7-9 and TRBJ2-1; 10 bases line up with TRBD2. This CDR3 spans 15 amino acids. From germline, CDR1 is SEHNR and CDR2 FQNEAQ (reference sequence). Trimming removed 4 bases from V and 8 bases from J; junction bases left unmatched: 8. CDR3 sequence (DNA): TGTGCCAGCAGCTCAGCGGGAGGGCTCCCCCATGAGCAGTTCTTC. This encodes CASSSAGGLPHEQFF.

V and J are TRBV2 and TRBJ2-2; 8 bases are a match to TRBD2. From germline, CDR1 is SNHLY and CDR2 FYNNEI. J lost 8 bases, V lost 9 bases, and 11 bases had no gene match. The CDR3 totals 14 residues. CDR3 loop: CASSRLATGGELFF. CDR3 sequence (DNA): TGTGCCAGTAGTCGACTAGCGACCGGGGGGGAGCTGTTTTTT.

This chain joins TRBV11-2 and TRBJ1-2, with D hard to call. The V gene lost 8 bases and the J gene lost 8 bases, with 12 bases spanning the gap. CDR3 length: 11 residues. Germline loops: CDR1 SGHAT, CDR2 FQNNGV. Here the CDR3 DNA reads TGTGCCAGCTTTGGGAGGTACGGCTACACCTTC. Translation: CASFGRYGYTF.

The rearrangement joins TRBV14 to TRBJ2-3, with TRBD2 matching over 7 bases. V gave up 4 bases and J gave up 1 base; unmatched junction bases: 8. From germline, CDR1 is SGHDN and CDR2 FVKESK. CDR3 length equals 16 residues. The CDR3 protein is CASSPLPGLRTDTQYF. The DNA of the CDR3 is TGTGCCAGCAGCCCCCTGCCGGGACTACGCACAGATACGCAGTATTTT.

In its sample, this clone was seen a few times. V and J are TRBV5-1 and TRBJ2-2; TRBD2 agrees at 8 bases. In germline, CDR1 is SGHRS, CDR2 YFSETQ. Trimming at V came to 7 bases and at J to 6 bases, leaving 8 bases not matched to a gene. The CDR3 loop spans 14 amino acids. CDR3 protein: CASSREGDAGELFF. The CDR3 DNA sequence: TGCGCCAGCTCCCGGGAGGGAGATGCCGGGGAGCTGTTTTTT.